One sample yielded the 2 T cell receptor beta chains listed below, sequenced in a study of blood T cell repertoires in COVID-19 (dated by TCRdb to 2020 to 2021). Libraries came from the immunoSEQ multiplex PCR assay. Not all clones reach the TCRdb copy of this immuneACCESS table, which keeps in-frame sequences only. Checked studies attribute under half of the gap to unresolved V genes and leave the rest unexplained. This sample comprises 150,000 to 200,000 clones, around four fifths of them detected only once. The ten largest account for under 5.5% of the sample. The material sequenced was peripheral blood. These TCRs come from a young woman with acute or convalescent COVID-19.

The chain couples TRBV5-6 to TRBJ2-1; D perhaps matches TRBD1 (5 bases). CDR1 is SGHDT, CDR2 YYEEEE, per germline. The CDR3 is 14 residues long. The V gene lost 1 base and the J gene lost 7 bases, with 12 bases spanning the gap. The CDR3, as DNA: TGTGCCAGCAGCTTGTTACAGGTAGGGAATGAGCAGTTCTTC. Protein: CASSLLQVGNEQFF.

The chain has TRBV6-2 or TRBV6-3 and TRBJ1-1; D possibly corresponds to TRBD1 (5 bases). Trimming stripped 2 bases from V and 5 bases from J, with 15 bases between. This CDR3 has 15 residues. Per the germline V gene, CDR1 is MNHEY and CDR2 is SVGEGT. The CDR3 loop is CASSYTTRAATEAFF. The CDR3 DNA follows: TGTGCCAGCAGTTACACGACCAGGGCTGCGACTGAAGCTTTCTTT.